Below, 4 T cell receptor beta chains from the same sample are listed, as sequenced in a study of cytomegalovirus exposure and HLA in healthy donors. It was with 60 Vbeta and 13 Jbeta primers that the PCR ran. TCRdb's table, derived via immunoSEQ multiplex PCR, lists solely in-frame clones and lacks some. The table has about 130,000 clones, 80% to 85% seen once. The sample was PBMCs. All receptors derive from a man aged 18-30 years in good health and CMV-seronegative.

In this sample, this clone turned up once. The V call is TRBV28, the J call TRBJ1-1; the D gene is possibly TRBD1 (6 bases). Per germline, CDR1 MDHEN and CDR2 SYDVKM. V dropped 7 bases and J dropped 4 bases, with 22 bases sitting between them. CDR3 size: 16 residues. This CDR3 is CASTPRLVKGVTEAFF. The DNA for the CDR3 is TGTGCCAGCACACCTCGGTTGGTGAAGGGGGTCACTGAAGCTTTCTTT.

The CDR3 DNA is TGCGCCAGCAGCCCTCAGGGACACCTGAACACTGAAGCTTTCTTT. Translation gives CASSPQGHLNTEAFF. The V and J genes are TRBV5-1 and TRBJ1-1; weak D call: TRBD1 (6 bases). CDR1 and CDR2 (germline): SGHRS, YFSETQ. The CDR3 runs 15 residues. Trimming cost V 4 bases and J 0 bases, with 13 bases left between them. Combining the CDR3 with reference TRBV5-1 and TRBJ1-1 gives the whole variable domain KAGVTQTPRYLIKTRGQQVTLSCSPISGHRSVSWYQQTPGQGLQFLFEYFSETQRNKGNFPGRFSGRQFSNSRSEMNVSTLELGDSALYLCASSPQGHLNTEAFFGQGTRLTVV.

V usage is TRBV27 and J usage is TRBJ2-3; 7 bases fit TRBD1. Germline CDR1 and CDR2: MNHEY and SMNVEV (reference sequence). This CDR3 region has 16 residues. V gave up 5 bases and J gave up 0 bases; unmatched junction bases: 8. DNA of the CDR3: TGTGCCAGCAGTCCCGGGACAGCTCTTAGCACAGATACGCAGTATTTT. This gives the protein CASSPGTALSTDTQYF.

The chain employs TRBV2 and TRBJ1-2; D might be TRBD1 (6 bases). The V gene's germline CDR1 is SNHLY and CDR2 FYNNEI. Trimming removed 5 bases at V and 3 bases at J, with 19 bases between. The CDR3 is 16 amino acids. In DNA, the CDR3 is TGTGCCAGCAGTCCTCGGGGGGCTTACTCGGACTATGGCTACACCTTC. Translating gives CASSPRGAYSDYGYTF.